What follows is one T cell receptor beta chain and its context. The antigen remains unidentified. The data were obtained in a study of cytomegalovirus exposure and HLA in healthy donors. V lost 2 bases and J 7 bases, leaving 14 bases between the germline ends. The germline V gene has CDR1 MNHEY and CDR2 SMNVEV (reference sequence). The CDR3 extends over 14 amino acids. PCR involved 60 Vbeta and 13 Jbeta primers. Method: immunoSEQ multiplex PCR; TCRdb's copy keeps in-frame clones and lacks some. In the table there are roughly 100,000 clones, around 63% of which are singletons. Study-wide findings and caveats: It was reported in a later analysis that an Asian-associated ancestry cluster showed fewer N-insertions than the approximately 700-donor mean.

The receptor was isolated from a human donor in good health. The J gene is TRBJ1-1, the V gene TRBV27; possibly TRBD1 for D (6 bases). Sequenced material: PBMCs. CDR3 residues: CASSLVGGALEAFF. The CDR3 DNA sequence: TGTGCCAGCAGTTTAGTTGGGGGGGCACTTGAAGCTTTCTTT.